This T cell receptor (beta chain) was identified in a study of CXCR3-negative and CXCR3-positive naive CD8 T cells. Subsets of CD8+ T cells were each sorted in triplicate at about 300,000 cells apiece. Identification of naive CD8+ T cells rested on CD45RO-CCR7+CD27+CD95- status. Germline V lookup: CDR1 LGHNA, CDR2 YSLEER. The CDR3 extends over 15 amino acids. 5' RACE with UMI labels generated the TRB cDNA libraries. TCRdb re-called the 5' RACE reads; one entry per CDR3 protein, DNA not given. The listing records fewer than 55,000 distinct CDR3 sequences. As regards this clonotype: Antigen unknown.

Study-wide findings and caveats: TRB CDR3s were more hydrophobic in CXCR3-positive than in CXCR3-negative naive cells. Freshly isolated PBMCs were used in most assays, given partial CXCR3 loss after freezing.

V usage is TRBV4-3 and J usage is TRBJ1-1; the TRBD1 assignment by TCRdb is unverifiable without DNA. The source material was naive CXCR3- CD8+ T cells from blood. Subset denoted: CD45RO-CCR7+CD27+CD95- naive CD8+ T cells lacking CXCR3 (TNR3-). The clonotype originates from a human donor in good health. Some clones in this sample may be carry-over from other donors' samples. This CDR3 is CASSQGGGSNTEAFF.